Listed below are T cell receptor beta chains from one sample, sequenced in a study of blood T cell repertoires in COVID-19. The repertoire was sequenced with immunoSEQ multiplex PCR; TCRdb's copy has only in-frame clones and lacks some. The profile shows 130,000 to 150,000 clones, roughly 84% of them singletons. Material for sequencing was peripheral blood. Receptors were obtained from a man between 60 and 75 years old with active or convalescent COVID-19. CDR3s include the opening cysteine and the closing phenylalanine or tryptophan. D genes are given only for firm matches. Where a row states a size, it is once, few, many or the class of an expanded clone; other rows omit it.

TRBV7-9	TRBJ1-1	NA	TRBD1	CASTRSGGSPEAFF	TGTGCCAGCACCAGATCAGGGGGTAGCCCTGAAGCTTTCTTT
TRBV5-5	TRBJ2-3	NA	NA	CASSLLEGATDTQYF	TGTGCCAGCAGCTTGTTGGAAGGGGCCACAGATACGCAGTATTTT
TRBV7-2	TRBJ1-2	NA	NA	CASSSRRGDYGYTF	TGTGCCAGCAGCTCACGCAGGGGAGACTATGGCTACACCTTC
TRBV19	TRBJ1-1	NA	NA	CASDRNTEAFF	TGTGCCAGTGACAGGAACACTGAAGCTTTCTTT
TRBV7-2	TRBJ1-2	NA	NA	CASSLGGDGYTF	TGTGCCAGCAGCTTAGGGGGGGACGGCTACACCTTC
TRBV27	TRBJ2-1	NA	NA	CASIGAGSYNEQFF	TGTGCCAGCATTGGGGCAGGCTCCTACAATGAGCAGTTCTTC
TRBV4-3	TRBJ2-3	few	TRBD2	CASSQDRGEGTDTQYF	TGCGCCAGCAGCCAAGACCGTGGGGAGGGAACAGATACGCAGTATTTT
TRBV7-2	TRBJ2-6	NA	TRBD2	CASSLRLAGSSGANVLTF	TGTGCCAGCAGCTTACGACTAGCGGGGTCCTCTGGGGCCAACGTCCTGACTTTC
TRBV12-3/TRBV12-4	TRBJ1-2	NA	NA	CASSSQGYYGYTF	TGTGCCAGCAGTTCACAGGGTTACTATGGCTACACCTTC
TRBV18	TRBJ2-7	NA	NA	CASSPPGDAYEQYF	TGTGCCAGCTCACCACCCGGGGATGCCTACGAGCAGTACTTC
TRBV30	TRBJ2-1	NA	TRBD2	CAWDTSGRRLLNEQFF	TGTGCCTGGGATACTAGCGGGAGAAGGCTTTTAAATGAGCAGTTCTTC
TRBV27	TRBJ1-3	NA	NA	CASSLGGTTGNTIYF	TGTGCCAGCAGTTTAGGCGGGACCACTGGAAACACCATATATTTT
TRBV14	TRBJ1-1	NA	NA	CASSQEPLIGVEAFF	TGTGCCAGCAGCCAAGAACCCCTCATCGGAGTAGAAGCTTTCTTT
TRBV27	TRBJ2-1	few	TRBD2	CASSPTSAGEQFF	TGTGCCAGCAGCCCCACTAGCGCCGGAGAGCAGTTCTTC
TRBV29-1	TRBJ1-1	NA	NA	CSVEDPGTEAFF	TGCAGCGTTGAAGATCCGGGGACTGAAGCTTTCTTT
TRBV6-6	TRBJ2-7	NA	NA	CASFLGVRGYEQYF	TGTGCCAGCTTTCTTGGGGTTAGAGGGTACGAGCAGTACTTC
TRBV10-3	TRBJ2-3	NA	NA	CAISHTDTQYF	TGTGCCATCAGTCACACAGATACGCAGTATTTT
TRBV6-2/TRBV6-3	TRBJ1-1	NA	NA	CASSWEGVTEAFF	TGTGCCAGCAGTTGGGAGGGAGTGACTGAAGCTTTCTTT
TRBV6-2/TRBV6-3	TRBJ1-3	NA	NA	CASSKSRQSTGNTIYF	TGTGCCAGCAGTAAAAGTCGACAGTCAACTGGAAACACCATATATTTT
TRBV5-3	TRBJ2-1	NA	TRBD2	CARSWRGLAHCDEQFF	TGTGCCAGAAGCTGGAGGGGACTAGCGCACTGCGATGAGCAGTTCTTC
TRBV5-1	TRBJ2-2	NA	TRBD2	CASSLGAGATGELFF	TGCGCCAGCAGCTTGGGGGCGGGAGCGACCGGGGAGCTGTTTTTT
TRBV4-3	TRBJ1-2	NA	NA	CASSQDRDFRRGYTF	TGCGCCAGCAGCCAAGATCGGGACTTCCGGCGTGGCTACACCTTC
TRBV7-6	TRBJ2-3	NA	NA	CASSLLWGGSTDTQYF	TGTGCCAGCAGCTTACTGTGGGGGGGCAGCACAGATACGCAGTATTTT
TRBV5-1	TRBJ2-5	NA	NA	CASSAAGRRQETQYF	TGCGCCAGCAGCGCCGCCGGGAGACGGCAAGAGACCCAGTACTTC
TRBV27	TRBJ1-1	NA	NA	CASRPTGLNTEAFF	TGTGCCAGCAGACCAACAGGGTTGAACACTGAAGCTTTCTTT
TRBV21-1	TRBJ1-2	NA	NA	CASSAPRIIQGNYGYTF	TGTGCCAGCAGCGCCCCTAGAATCATACAGGGGAACTATGGCTACACCTTC
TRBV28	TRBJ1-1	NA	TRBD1	CASRNRGASNTEAFF	TGTGCCAGCAGAAACAGGGGGGCCTCGAACACTGAAGCTTTCTTT